Described below is a single TCR beta chain sequence and its context. The antigen remains unidentified. The data were taken from a study of PD-1 blockade in mismatch repair-deficient tumors. Measured with immunoSEQ multiplex PCR; TCRdb has only the in-frame clones, and not every one. Of around 30,000 clones detected, approximately 80% appear once; the ten largest clones hold approximately 3.6%. This CDR3 has 15 amino acids. Trimming took 1 base from V and 2 from J, leaving 9 bases between them. Germline CDR1 and CDR2: MNHNS and SASEGT. PCR or immunohistochemistry showed mismatch repair deficiency in every enrolled patient. The TCR-sequenced patients were a few responders to pembrolizumab. Study-level points and caveats: Tumor-resident clones, often undetectable pretreatment in blood, expanded then contracted after pembrolizumab.

V gene TRBV6-1 combines with J gene TRBJ1-3; D is ambiguous. The receptor comes from an adult with mismatch repair-deficient cancer. The sequencing here drew on PBMCs, taken roughly 6 weeks after starting pembrolizumab. The DNA of the CDR3 is TGTGCCAGCAGTGAAGATAGTGGGCCTGGAAACACCATATATTTT. It yields the protein CASSEDSGPGNTIYF.